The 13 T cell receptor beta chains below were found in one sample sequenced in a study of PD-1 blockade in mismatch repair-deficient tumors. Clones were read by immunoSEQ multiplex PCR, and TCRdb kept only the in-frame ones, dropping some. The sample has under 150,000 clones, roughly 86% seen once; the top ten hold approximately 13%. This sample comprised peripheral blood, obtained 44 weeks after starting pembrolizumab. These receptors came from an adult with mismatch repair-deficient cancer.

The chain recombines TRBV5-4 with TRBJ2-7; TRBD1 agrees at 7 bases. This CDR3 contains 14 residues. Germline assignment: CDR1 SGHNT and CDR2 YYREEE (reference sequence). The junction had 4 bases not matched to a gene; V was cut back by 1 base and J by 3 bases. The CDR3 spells CASSLRTGDYEQYF. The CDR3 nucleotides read TGTGCCAGCAGCTTGCGAACAGGGGACTACGAGCAGTACTTC.

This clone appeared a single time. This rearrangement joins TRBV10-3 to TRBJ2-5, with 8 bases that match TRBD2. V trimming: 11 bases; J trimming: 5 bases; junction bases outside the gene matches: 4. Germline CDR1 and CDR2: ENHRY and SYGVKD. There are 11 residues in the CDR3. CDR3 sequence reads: CAGSGGETQYF. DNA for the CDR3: TGTGCCGGGTCGGGGGGGGAGACCCAGTACTTC.

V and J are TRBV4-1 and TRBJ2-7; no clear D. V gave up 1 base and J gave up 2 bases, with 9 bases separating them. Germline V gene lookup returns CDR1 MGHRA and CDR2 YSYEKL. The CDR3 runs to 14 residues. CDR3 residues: CASSQAYTPYEQYF. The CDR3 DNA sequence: TGCGCCAGCAGCCAAGCGTACACACCCTACGAGCAGTACTTC.

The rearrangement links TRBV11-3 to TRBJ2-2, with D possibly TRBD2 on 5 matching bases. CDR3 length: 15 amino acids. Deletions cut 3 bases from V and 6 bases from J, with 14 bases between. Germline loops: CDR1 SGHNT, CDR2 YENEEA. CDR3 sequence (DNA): TGTGCCAGCAGCTTCGAGAGGGTGAGATCCGGGGAGCTGTTTTTT. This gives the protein CASSFERVRSGELFF.

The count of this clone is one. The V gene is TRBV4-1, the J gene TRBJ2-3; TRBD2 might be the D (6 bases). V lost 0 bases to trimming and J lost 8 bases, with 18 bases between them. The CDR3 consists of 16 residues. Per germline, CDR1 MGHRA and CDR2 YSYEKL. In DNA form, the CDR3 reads TGCGCCAGCAGCCAAGATTATGTTATGGGGGGAGTTACGCAGTATTTT. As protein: CASSQDYVMGGVTQYF.

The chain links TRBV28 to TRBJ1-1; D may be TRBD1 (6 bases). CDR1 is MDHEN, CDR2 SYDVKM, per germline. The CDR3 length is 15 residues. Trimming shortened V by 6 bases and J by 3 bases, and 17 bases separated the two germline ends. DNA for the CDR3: TGTGCCAGCAGCCTCTATCAAGGGGGGTACACTGAAGCTTTCTTT. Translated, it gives CASSLYQGGYTEAFF.

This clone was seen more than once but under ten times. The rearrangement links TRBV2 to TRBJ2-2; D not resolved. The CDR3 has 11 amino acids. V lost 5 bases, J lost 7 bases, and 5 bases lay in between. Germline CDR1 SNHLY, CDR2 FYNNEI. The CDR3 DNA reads TGTGCCAGCAGTCTGAGCGGGGAGCTGTTTTTT. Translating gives CASSLSGELFF.

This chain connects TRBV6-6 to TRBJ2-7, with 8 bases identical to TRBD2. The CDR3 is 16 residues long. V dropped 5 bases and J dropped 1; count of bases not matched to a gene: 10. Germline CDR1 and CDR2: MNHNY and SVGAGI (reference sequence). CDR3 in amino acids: CASSLPLGTRSYEQYF. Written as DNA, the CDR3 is TGTGCCAGCAGTCTCCCCCTCGGGACTAGATCCTACGAGCAGTACTTC.

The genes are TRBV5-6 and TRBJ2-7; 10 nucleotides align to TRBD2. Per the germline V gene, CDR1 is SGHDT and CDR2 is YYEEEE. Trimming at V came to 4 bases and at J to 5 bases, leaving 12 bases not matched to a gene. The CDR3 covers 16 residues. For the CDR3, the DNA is TGTGCCAGCAGCCCAGGAGGAAGCGGGAGGGCCGACGAGCAGTACTTC. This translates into CASSPGGSGRADEQYF.

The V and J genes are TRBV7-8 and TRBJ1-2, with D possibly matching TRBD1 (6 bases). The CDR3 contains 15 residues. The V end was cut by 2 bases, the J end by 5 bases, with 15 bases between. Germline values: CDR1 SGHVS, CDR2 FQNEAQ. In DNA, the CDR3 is TGTGCCAGCAGCTTATATCGGGACACTGCATATGGCTACACCTTC. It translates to CASSLYRDTAYGYTF.

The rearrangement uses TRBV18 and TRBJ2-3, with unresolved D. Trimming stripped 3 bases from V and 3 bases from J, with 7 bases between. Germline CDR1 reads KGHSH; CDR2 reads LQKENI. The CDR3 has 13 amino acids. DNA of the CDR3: TGTGCCAGCTCACCCAGTAGGACAGATACGCAGTATTTT. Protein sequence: CASSPSRTDTQYF.

CDR3 coding DNA: TGTGCCAGCGAATACTACGGTACGCAGTATTTT. This encodes CASEYYGTQYF. The V gene is TRBV28, the J gene TRBJ2-3; D ambiguous. V lost 8 bases, J lost 8 bases, and 11 bases lay in between. CDR1 is MDHEN, CDR2 SYDVKM, per germline. The CDR3 is 11 amino acids.

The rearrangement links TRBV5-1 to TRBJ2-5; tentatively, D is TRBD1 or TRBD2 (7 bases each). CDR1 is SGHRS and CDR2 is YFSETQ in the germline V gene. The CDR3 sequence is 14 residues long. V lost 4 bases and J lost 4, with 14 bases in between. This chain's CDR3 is CASSQDREGETQYF. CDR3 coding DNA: TGCGCCAGCAGCCAAGACAGGGAGGGAGAGACCCAGTACTTC.